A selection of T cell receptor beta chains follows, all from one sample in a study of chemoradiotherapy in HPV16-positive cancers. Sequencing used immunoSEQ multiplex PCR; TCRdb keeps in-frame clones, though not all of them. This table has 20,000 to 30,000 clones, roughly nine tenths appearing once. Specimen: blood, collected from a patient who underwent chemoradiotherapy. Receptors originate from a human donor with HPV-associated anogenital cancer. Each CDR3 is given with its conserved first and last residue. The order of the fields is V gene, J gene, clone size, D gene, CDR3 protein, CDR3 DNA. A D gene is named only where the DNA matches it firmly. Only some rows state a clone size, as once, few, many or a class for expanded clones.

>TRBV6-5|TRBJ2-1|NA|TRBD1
CASSPSAGGWEQFF
TGTGCCAGCAGTCCCTCGGCAGGGGGCTGGGAGCAGTTCTTC
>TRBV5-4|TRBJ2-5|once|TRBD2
CASSLVGGETQYF
TGTGCCAGCAGCTTGGTGGGGGGGGAGACCCAGTACTTC
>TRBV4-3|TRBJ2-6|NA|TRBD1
CASRDGTGARISGANVLTF
TGCGCCAGCAGGGACGGGACAGGGGCCCGGATATCTGGGGCCAACGTCCTGACTTTC
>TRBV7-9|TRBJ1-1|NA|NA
CASSPHGGEAFF
TGTGCCAGCAGCCCACATGGGGGGGAAGCTTTCTTT
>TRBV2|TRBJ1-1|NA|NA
CASTHRESGDTEAFF
TGTGCCAGCACCCACCGGGAGAGTGGGGACACTGAAGCTTTCTTT
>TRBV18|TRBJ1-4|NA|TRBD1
CASSPLGPGQGYEKLFF
TGTGCCAGCTCACCACTAGGTCCGGGACAGGGATATGAAAAACTGTTTTTT
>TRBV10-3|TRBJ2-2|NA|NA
CAITSHGDANTGELFF
TGTGCCATCACCTCACATGGGGACGCGAACACCGGGGAGCTGTTTTTT
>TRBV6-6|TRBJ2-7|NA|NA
CASSYSVLGEQYF
TGTGCCAGCAGTTACTCGGTATTAGGGGAGCAGTACTTC
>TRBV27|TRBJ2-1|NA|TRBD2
CASRGLAGVSYNEQFF
TGTGCCAGCCGCGGACTAGCGGGAGTATCTTACAATGAGCAGTTCTTC
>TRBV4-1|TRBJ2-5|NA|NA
CASSLSGGETQYF
TGCGCCAGCAGCCTGAGTGGTGGAGAGACCCAGTACTTC
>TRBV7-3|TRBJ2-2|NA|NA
CASSGTGTTGGELFF
TGTGCCAGCAGCGGTACCGGGACCACGGGCGGGGAGCTGTTTTTT
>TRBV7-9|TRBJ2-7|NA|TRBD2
CASSLSLVAGASPSYEQYF
TGTGCCAGCAGCTTAAGTTTAGTAGCGGGCGCCAGTCCTAGCTACGAGCAGTACTTC
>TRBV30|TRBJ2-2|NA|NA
CAWSGVVDTGELFF
TGTGCCTGGAGCGGGGTGGTAGACACCGGGGAGCTGTTTTTT
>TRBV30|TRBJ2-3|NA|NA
CAWSVYGLLSDTQYF
TGTGCCTGGAGTGTATACGGGTTACTGTCAGATACGCAGTATTTT
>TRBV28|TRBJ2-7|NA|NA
CASSLGHREYYEQYF
TGTGCCAGCAGTTTAGGGCACAGGGAGTATTACGAGCAGTACTTC
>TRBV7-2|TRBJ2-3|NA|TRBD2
CASSGTSGGADTQYF
TGTGCCAGCAGCGGGACTAGCGGGGGGGCAGATACGCAGTATTTT
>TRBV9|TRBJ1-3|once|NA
CASSPSKGNTIYF
TGTGCCAGCAGCCCGAGCAAAGGAAACACCATATATTTT
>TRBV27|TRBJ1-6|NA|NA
CASSFSPLEGSYNSPLHF
TGTGCCAGCAGTTTTAGCCCTTTGGAGGGATCCTATAATTCACCCCTCCACTTT
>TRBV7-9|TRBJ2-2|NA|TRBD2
CASSPSGANTGELFF
TGTGCCAGCAGCCCTAGCGGGGCGAACACCGGGGAGCTGTTTTTT
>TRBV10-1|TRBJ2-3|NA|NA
CASSPPRDFNTQYF
TGCGCCAGCAGTCCGCCCCGGGACTTCAATACGCAGTATTTT
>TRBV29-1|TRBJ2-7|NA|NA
CSVVGATYEQYF
TGCAGCGTTGTGGGGGCCACCTACGAGCAGTACTTC
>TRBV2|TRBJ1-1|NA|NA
CASRINTEAFF
TGTGCCAGCAGGATTAACACTGAAGCTTTCTTT
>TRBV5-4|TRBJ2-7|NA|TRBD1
CASSKDRGEQYF
TGTGCCAGCAGCAAGGACAGGGGCGAGCAGTACTTC
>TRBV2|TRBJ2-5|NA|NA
CASSEVAGWGETQYF
TGTGCCAGCAGTGAAGTGGCAGGGTGGGGAGAGACCCAGTACTTC
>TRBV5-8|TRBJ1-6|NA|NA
CASSPRVVSPLHF
TGTGCCAGCAGCCCTCGGGTTGTTTCACCCCTCCACTTT
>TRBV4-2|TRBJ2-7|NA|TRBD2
CASSQGLAGSYEQYF
TGTGCCAGCAGCCAAGGACTAGCGGGAAGCTACGAGCAGTACTTC
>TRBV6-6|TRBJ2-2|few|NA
CASNNDGDTGELFF
TGTGCCAGCAACAACGACGGGGACACCGGGGAGCTGTTTTTT
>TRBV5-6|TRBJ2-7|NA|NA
CASSLGPGVTYEQYF
TGTGCCAGCAGCTTGGGCCCCGGGGTCACCTACGAGCAGTACTTC
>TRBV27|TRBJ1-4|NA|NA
CASGSPDSLNEKLFF
TGTGCCAGCGGGTCTCCGGACAGCCTCAATGAAAAACTGTTTTTT
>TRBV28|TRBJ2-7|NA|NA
CASSFLGSDEQYF
TGTGCCAGCAGTTTTTTGGGGAGCGACGAGCAGTACTTC
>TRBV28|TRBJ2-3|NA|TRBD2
CASSLLGLAGSTDTQYF
TGTGCCAGCAGTTTATTAGGGCTAGCGGGTAGCACAGATACGCAGTATTTT
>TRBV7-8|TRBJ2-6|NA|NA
CASSSPGWRSGANVLTF
TGTGCCAGCTCCTCGCCTGGGTGGAGGTCTGGGGCCAACGTCCTGACTTTC
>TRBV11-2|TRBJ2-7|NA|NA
CASSLGSGFTYEQYF
TGTGCCAGCAGCTTAGGGTCAGGTTTTACCTACGAGCAGTACTTC
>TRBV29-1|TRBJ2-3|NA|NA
CSVAPRDSTDTQYF
TGCAGCGTTGCCCCCCGGGACTCTACAGATACGCAGTATTTT
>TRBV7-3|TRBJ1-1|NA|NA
CASSLQGNTEAFF
TGTGCCAGCAGCCTACAGGGGAACACTGAAGCTTTCTTT
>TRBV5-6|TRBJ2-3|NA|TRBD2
CASSLWGLKREKSTDTQYF
TGTGCCAGCAGCTTGTGGGGGCTGAAGCGGGAGAAGAGCACAGATACGCAGTATTTT
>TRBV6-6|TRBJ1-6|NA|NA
CASTLMPGPYNSPLHF
TGTGCCAGCACCCTCATGCCGGGGCCCTATAATTCACCCCTCCACTTT
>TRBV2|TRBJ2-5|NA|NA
CASSDPQETQYF
TGTGCCAGCAGTGACCCGCAAGAGACCCAGTACTTC
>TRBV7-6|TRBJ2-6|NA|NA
CASSLGEAGANVLTF
TGTGCCAGCAGCTTAGGGGAAGCTGGGGCCAACGTCCTGACTTTC
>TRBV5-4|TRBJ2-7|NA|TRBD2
CASSLSLAGEGEQYF
TGTGCCAGCAGCTTGTCTCTAGCGGGAGAAGGCGAGCAGTACTTC
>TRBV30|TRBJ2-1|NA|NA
CAFELSYNEQFF
TGTGCCTTTGAACTATCCTACAATGAGCAGTTCTTC
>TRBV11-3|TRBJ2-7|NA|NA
CASSLASTPYEQYF
TGTGCCAGCAGCTTAGCCAGTACCCCCTACGAGCAGTACTTC
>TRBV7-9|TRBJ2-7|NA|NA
CASSLVQGGKDEQYF
TGTGCCAGCAGCTTAGTTCAGGGGGGGAAGGACGAGCAGTACTTC
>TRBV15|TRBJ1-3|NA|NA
CATSRDRGSGNTIYF
TGTGCCACCAGCAGAGATCGGGGCTCTGGAAACACCATATATTTT
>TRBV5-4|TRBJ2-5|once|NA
CASSLSVSGTQETQYF
TGTGCCAGCAGCTTGTCTGTAAGTGGAACTCAAGAGACCCAGTACTTC
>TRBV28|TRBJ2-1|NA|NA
CASSLVGPENEQFF
TGTGCCAGCAGTTTAGTAGGGCCTGAAAATGAGCAGTTCTTC
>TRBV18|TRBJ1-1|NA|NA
CASSPPAGLNTEAFF
TGTGCCAGCTCACCACCGGCAGGGCTAAACACTGAAGCTTTCTTT